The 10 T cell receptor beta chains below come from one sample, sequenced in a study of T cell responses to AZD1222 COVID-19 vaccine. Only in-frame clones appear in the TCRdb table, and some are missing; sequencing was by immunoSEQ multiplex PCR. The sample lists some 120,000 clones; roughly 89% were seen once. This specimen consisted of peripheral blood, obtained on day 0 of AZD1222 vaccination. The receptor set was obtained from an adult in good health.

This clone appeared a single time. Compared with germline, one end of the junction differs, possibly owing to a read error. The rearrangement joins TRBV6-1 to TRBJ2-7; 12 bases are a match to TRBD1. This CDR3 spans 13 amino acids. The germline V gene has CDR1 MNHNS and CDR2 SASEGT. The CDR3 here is CASSEERDRGLHF. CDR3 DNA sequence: TGTGCCAGCAGTGAGGAAAGGGACAGGGGGCTGCACTTC.

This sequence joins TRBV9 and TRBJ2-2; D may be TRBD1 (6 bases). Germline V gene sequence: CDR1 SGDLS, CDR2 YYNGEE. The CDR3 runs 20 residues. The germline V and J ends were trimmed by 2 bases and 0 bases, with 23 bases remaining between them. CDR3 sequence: CASSVPSPFGGPTNTGELFF. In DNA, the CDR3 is TGTGCCAGCAGCGTCCCCTCCCCTTTTGGGGGCCCGACGAACACCGGGGAGCTGTTTTTT.

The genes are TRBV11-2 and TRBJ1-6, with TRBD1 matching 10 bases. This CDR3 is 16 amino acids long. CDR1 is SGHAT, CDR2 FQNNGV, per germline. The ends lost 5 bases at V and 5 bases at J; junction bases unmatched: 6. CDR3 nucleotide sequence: TGTGCCAGCAGCCGCGCGGGACAGGGGCATAATTCACCCCTCCACTTT. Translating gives CASSRAGQGHNSPLHF.

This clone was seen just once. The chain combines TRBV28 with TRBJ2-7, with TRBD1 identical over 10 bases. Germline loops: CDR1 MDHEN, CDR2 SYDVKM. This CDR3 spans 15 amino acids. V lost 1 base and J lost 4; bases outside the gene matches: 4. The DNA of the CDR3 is TGTGCCAGCAGTTTATACAGGGACAGGGGATACGAGCAGTACTTC. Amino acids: CASSLYRDRGYEQYF. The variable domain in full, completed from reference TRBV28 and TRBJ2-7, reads DVKVTQSSRYLVKRTGEKVFLECVQDMDHENMFWYRQDPGLGLRLIYFSYDVKMKEKGDIPEGYSVSREKKERFSLILESASTNQTSMYLCASSLYRDRGYEQYFGPGTRLTVT.

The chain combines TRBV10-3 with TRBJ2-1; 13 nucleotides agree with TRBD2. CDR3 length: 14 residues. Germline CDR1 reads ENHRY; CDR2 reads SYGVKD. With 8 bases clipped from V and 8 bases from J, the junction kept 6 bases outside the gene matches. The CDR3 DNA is TGTGCCATCCGGGGACTAGCGGGATCTGATGAGCAGTTCTTC. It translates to CAIRGLAGSDEQFF.

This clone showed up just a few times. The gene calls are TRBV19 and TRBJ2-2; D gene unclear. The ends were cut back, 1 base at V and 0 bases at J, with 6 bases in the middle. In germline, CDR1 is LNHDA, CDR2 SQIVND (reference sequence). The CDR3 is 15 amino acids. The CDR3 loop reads CASSIGSPNTGELFF. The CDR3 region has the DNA TGTGCCAGTAGTATAGGGTCCCCGAACACCGGGGAGCTGTTTTTT.

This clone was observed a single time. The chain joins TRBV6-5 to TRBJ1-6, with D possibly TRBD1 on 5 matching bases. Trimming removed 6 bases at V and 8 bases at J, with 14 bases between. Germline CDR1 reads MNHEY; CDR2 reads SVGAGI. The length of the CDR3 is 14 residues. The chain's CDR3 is CASSPRGRYSPLHF. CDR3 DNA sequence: TGTGCCAGCAGCCCCCGGGGGAGGTATTCACCCCTCCACTTT.

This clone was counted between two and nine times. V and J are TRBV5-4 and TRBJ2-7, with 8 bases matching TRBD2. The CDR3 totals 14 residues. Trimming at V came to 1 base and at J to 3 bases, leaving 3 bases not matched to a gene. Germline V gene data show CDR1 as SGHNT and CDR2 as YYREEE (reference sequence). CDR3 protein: CASSLKAGVYEQYF. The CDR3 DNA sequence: TGTGCCAGCAGCTTGAAAGCGGGAGTCTACGAGCAGTACTTC.

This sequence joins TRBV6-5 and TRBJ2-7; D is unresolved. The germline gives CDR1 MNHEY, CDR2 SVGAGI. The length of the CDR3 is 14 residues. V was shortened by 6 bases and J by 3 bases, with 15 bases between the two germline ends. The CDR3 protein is CASRRAGSSYEQYF. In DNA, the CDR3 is TGTGCCAGCAGGCGAGCAGGCAGCAGCTACGAGCAGTACTTC.

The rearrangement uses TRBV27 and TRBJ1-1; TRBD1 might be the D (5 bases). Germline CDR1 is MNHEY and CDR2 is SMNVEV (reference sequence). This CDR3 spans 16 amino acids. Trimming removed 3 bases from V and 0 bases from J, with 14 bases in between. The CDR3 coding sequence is TGTGCCAGCAGTTTGTACTCGGGGGTCTTGAACACTGAAGCTTTCTTT. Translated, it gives CASSLYSGVLNTEAFF.